The 6 T cell receptor beta chains below all came from one sample that was sequenced in a study of CD8 T cells in ankylosing spondylitis. In TCRdb, the 5' RACE reads were re-called with MiXCR into one record per CDR3 protein. The table lists some 240,000 distinct CDR3 sequences, approximately 9% of them singletons, with about 6.8% in the top ten. The sequencing sample was made of blood, either unsorted or a sorted T cell fraction (not recorded which). The receptors here all came from a male donor with ankylosing spondylitis or in good health (not recorded which).

This clonotype was detected ten times or more. V usage is TRBV7-9 and J usage is TRBJ2-7; the D gene is possibly TRBD1 (6 bases). CDR1 is SEHNR, CDR2 FQNEAQ, per germline (reference sequence). This CDR3 region has 16 residues. V shed 3 bases and J shed 5 bases, with 20 bases lying between them. The CDR3 loop is CASSFFPGAPRDEQYF. CDR3 bases: TGTGCCAGCAGCTTTTTCCCAGGGGCACCAAGGGACGAGCAGTACTTC.

As concerns this clonotype: This could be a read error, since a much larger clone is one nucleotide away. The chain combines TRBV7-9 with TRBJ1-2; 8 bases fit TRBD1. The germline CDR1 and CDR2 sequences are SEHNR and FQNEAQ (reference sequence). This CDR3 contains 13 residues. Here the CDR3 reads CASSSTGGRGYIF. In DNA form, the CDR3 reads TGTGCCAGCAGCTCAACAGGGGGAAGAGGCTACATCTTC.

The V gene is TRBV7-2, the J gene TRBJ1-5; unclear D gene. The CDR3 consists of 16 residues. Germline-derived CDR1 and CDR2 are SGHTA and FQGNSA. V lost 0 bases to trimming and J lost 2 bases, with 11 bases between them. CDR3 sequence: CASSLAGGFGNQPQHF. The CDR3 region has the DNA TGTGCCAGCAGCTTAGCAGGAGGGTTTGGCAATCAGCCCCAGCATTTT.

The chain links TRBV29-1 to TRBJ1-1; D not certain. V lost 5 bases to trimming and J lost 0 bases, with 13 bases between them. Germline V gives CDR1 SQVTM, CDR2 ANQGSEA. The CDR3 totals 14 residues. The CDR3 region is CSVRKTLMNTEAFF. The CDR3 bases are TGCAGCGTTCGCAAGACTCTAATGAACACTGAAGCTTTCTTT.

This clonotype was observed many times. The V gene is TRBV2, the J gene TRBJ1-5, with TRBD1 as a possible D gene (5 bases). CDR3 length equals 14 residues. Germline V gene sequence: CDR1 SNHLY, CDR2 FYNNEI. V shed 6 bases and J shed 0 bases, with 9 bases lying between them. Here the CDR3 reads CASRDTYSNQPQHF. The DNA of the CDR3 is TGTGCCAGCAGGGACACCTATAGCAATCAGCCCCAGCATTTT.

This clonotype occurred many times. The chain has TRBV6-4 and TRBJ1-5; 8 bases are a match to TRBD1. The CDR3 is 14 residues long. V gave up 4 bases and J gave up 5 bases; unmatched junction bases: 4. Germline V lookup: CDR1 MRHNA, CDR2 SNTAGT. Written as DNA, the CDR3 is TGTGCCAGCAGTGGGCAGGGGGCCCATCAGCCCCAGCATTTT. Translated: CASSGQGAHQPQHF.